In this sample, the clone carrying this TCR beta chain turned up a few times. Its target is unknown. Noted time point: pre-sensitization, week 0. The treatment: therapeutic diphenylcyclopropenone sensitization with weekly scalp DPC. Non-pregnant alopecia patients aged 18 to 70, suitable for DPC therapy. Single cDNA molecules in the library carried unique molecular identifiers attached during preparation. TCRdb passed the RACE reads through MiXCR, listing each CDR3 protein once. The sample includes 190,000 or so distinct CDR3 sequences, nearly 30% seen only once; the top ten take roughly 3%. This entry comes from a study of human T cells and chemical hapten exposure. Study-level background: Patients' scalps got diphenylcyclopropenone weekly throughout the approximately 24-week study.

General observations from the study: TCRs above 1 in 1000 frequency stayed constant with DPC sensitization.

Trimming left V 8 bases short and J 1 base short, with 10 bases between. The CDR3 sequence is 13 residues long. Germline V lookup: CDR1 ENHRY, CDR2 SYGVKD. The TCR sequence derives from a woman younger than 45 with alopecia areata. Some clones in this sample may be carry-over from other donors' samples. The sample here was whole blood, taken in connection with sensitization to the hapten diphenylcyclopropenone (DPC). The chain recombines TRBV10-3 with TRBJ2-3, with TRBD2 as a possible D gene (5 bases). The CDR3 loop is CAIGGGGTDTQYF. The CDR3 region has the DNA TGTGCCATCGGAGGAGGTGGCACAGATACGCAGTATTTT.